The sequence of this TCR beta chain was determined in a study of Ad26.COV2.S vaccination and SARS-CoV-2 variants. Looking at the study overall: Intramuscular Ad26.COV2.S at 5x10^10 or 1x10^11 viral particles.

Here immunoSEQ multiplex PCR was the method, and the copy in TCRdb shows in-frame clones only, minus some. The data show 320,000 or so clones, roughly 90% seen once. A word on this clone: Its antigen is still unknown.

CDR3 length equals 17 residues. Trimming left V 3 bases short and J 4 bases short, with 21 bases between. In germline, CDR1 is LGHDT, CDR2 YNNKEL (reference sequence). General observations from the study: Vaccine recipients and placebo recipients showed similar non-spike TCR breadth. Those who received the vaccine showed greater spike-specific TCR breadth than those given placebo.

As to treatment: around 19 received Ad26.COV2.S at low or high dose, single or two shots; 5 received placebo; per-sample allocation not given. Sample collection was performed on day 63 after the first vaccine or placebo injection. This TCR derives from a person aged 18-65 years who received the Ad26.COV2.S COVID-19 vaccine or a placebo. The rearrangement links TRBV3-1 (or the pseudogene TRBV3-2) to TRBJ1-2, with D possibly being TRBD1 (5 bases). This material consisted of peripheral blood, taken in a trial of Ad26.COV2.S vaccine versus placebo. CDR3 region: CASSHWTPQVRAYGYTF. The CDR3 DNA sequence: TGTGCCAGCAGCCATTGGACACCCCAAGTAAGGGCCTATGGCTACACCTTC.